The 32 T cell receptor beta chains listed next were all sequenced from one sample in a study of shared clonotypes between healthy human individuals. TCRdb's copy holds only in-frame clones and misses some; the assay was immunoSEQ multiplex PCR. The sample includes some 200,000 clones, just under 95% of them seen just once. Input material: naive CD4+ T cells sorted from blood. Stated subset: CD45RA+ positively selected. These receptors all stem from a woman in her 30s in good health.

This clone has more than one count but fewer than ten. The chain carries TRBV4-1 and TRBJ2-7, with D perhaps matching TRBD1 or TRBD2 (5 bases each). The CDR3 runs 17 residues. Trimming stripped 2 bases from V and 0 bases from J, with 17 bases between. Germline CDR1 and CDR2: MGHRA and YSYEKL. CDR3 nucleotide sequence: TGCGCCAGCAGCCAACCGAAACGGGGCCTCAGCTCCTACGAGCAGTACTTC. It codes for CASSQPKRGLSSYEQYF.

The rearrangement uses TRBV5-1 and TRBJ2-5; 9 nucleotides align to TRBD2. Gene TRBJ2-7 matches the end of the DNA better, so the J call may be wrong. This CDR3 region has 16 residues. Germline-derived CDR1 and CDR2 are SGHRS and YFSETQ. CDR3 in amino acids: CASSLALLAGTYEQYF. For the CDR3, the DNA is TGCGCCAGCAGCTTGGCCTTGCTAGCGGGAACCTACGAGCAGTACTTC.

The chain couples TRBV19 to TRBJ1-4; no definite D call. CDR3 length: 15 residues. Germline V CDR1 and CDR2: LNHDA, SQIVND (reference sequence). Trimming stripped 6 bases from V and 2 bases from J, with 13 bases between. CDR3 in amino acids: CASSSGPDTNEKLFF. The CDR3 coding sequence is TGTGCCAGTAGCTCCGGGCCAGATACTAATGAAAAACTGTTTTTT.

The chain is built from TRBV5-1 and TRBJ1-4; D is unclear. The CDR3 loop spans 14 amino acids. CDR1 and CDR2 (germline): SGHRS, YFSETQ. V was pared by 0 bases and J by 5 bases, with 8 bases between. CDR3 protein: CASSLESGNEKLFF. In DNA, the CDR3 is TGCGCCAGCAGCTTGGAGAGCGGGAATGAAAAACTGTTTTTT.

V usage is TRBV6-5 and J usage is TRBJ1-2; D is perhaps TRBD1 (6 bases). Germline CDR1 reads MNHEY; CDR2 reads SVGAGI. The CDR3 is made up of 13 amino acids. With 6 bases removed from V and 2 bases from J, the gap between germline ends came to 10 bases. Here the CDR3 reads CASRNDRNYGYTF. In DNA, the CDR3 is TGTGCCAGCAGAAACGACAGGAACTATGGCTACACCTTC.

The rearrangement joins TRBV4-1 to TRBJ1-1, with a weak D call TRBD1 (5 bases). V dropped 4 bases and J dropped 4 bases, with 19 bases sitting between them. Germline CDR1 and CDR2: MGHRA and YSYEKL. The CDR3 contains 16 residues. CDR3 sequence: CASSPTARGGVTEAFF. The DNA for the CDR3 is TGCGCCAGCAGCCCCACAGCTCGGGGGGGGGTCACTGAAGCTTTCTTT.

The rearrangement joins TRBV5-1 to TRBJ1-2, with D tentatively TRBD1 (5 bases). The germline CDR1 and CDR2 sequences are SGHRS and YFSETQ. The CDR3 spans 15 residues. V lost 1 base to trimming and J lost 2 bases, with 12 bases between them. The CDR3 protein is CASSLLAGRNYGYTF. The CDR3 nucleotides read TGCGCCAGCAGCTTGTTGGCGGGACGAAACTATGGCTACACCTTC.

The V and J genes are TRBV7-2 and TRBJ1-5, with unresolved D. V was shortened by 1 base and J by 0 bases, with 7 bases between the two germline ends. There are 15 residues in the CDR3. CDR1 is SGHTA, CDR2 FQGNSA, per germline. The CDR3 loop reads CASSLGPYSNQPQHF. CDR3 in DNA: TGTGCCAGCAGCTTAGGCCCCTATAGCAATCAGCCCCAGCATTTT.

The V call is TRBV5-1, the J call TRBJ2-3; 8 bases agree with TRBD2. V gave up 7 bases and J gave up 0 bases; unmatched junction bases: 7. The V gene's germline CDR1 is SGHRS and CDR2 YFSETQ. The CDR3 length is 15 residues. CDR3 amino acids: CASAPGGRSTDTQYF. Written as DNA, the CDR3 is TGCGCCAGCGCCCCGGGGGGGCGTAGCACAGATACGCAGTATTTT.

The V call is TRBV5-1, the J call TRBJ2-7; possibly TRBD2 for D (7 bases). This CDR3 region has 15 residues. The germline V and J ends were trimmed by 4 bases and 3 bases, with 17 bases remaining between them. CDR1 is SGHRS, CDR2 YFSETQ, per germline. The CDR3 loop is CASSPVGGAFYEQYF. The CDR3 DNA is TGCGCCAGCAGCCCAGTGGGGGGGGCCTTCTACGAGCAGTACTTC.

This rearrangement joins TRBV7-9 to TRBJ2-5; no reliable D call. The J call could be wrong; TRBJ2-7 is a better fit for the DNA end. This CDR3 has 15 residues. Germline V gives CDR1 SEHNR, CDR2 FQNEAQ (reference sequence). The CDR3 loop reads CASSPRAVTGYEQYF. The DNA of the CDR3 is TGTGCCAGCAGCCCCCGGGCAGTCACGGGCTACGAGCAGTACTTC.

V gene TRBV18 combines with J gene TRBJ2-7; D is perhaps TRBD2 (6 bases). This CDR3 comprises 13 residues. Trimming removed 3 bases from V and 6 bases from J, with 12 bases in between. The germline V gene has CDR1 KGHSH and CDR2 LQKENI. Here the CDR3 DNA reads TGTGCCAGCTCACCGCTAGCGACCGGCGAGCAGTACTTC. It is translated as CASSPLATGEQYF. Filled out from reference TRBV18 and TRBJ2-7, the complete variable domain reads NAGVMQNPRHLVRRRGQEARLRCSPMKGHSHVYWYRQLPEEGLKFMVYLQKENIIDESGMPKERFSAEFPKEGPSILRIQQVVRGDSAAYFCASSPLATGEQYFGPGTRLTVT.

The chain employs TRBV19 and TRBJ2-5; 7 bases fit TRBD1. Looked up from germline, CDR1 is LNHDA and CDR2 is SQIVND (reference sequence). The V segment lost 5 bases and the J segment 9 bases; nucleotides outside the gene matches: 9. The CDR3 extends over 13 amino acids. As DNA, the CDR3 is TGTGCCAGTAGTCCCAAGACAGGGATGTCCCAGTACTTC. Amino acids: CASSPKTGMSQYF.

The chain couples TRBV27 to TRBJ2-7; TRBD1 matches 9 bases. With V trimmed by 6 bases and J by 2 bases, 8 bases remained unmatched. Germline V CDR1 and CDR2: MNHEY, SMNVEV (reference sequence). CDR3 length equals 15 residues. CDR3 protein: CASSSTGTGTYEQYF. In DNA form, the CDR3 reads TGTGCCAGCAGCTCAACCGGGACAGGGACCTACGAGCAGTACTTC.

The chain has TRBV5-6 and TRBJ2-7, with D unresolved. This CDR3 has 13 amino acids. The V end was cut by 4 bases, the J end by 1 base, with 9 bases between. In germline, CDR1 is SGHDT, CDR2 YYEEEE. Here the CDR3 reads CASSLESSYEQYF. The CDR3 DNA reads as TGTGCCAGCAGCCTGGAGAGTTCCTACGAGCAGTACTTC.

The chain uses TRBV27 and TRBJ1-2; D not resolved. Trimming took off 1 base at V and 8 bases at J, with 20 bases between the two ends. Germline V gene lookup returns CDR1 MNHEY and CDR2 SMNVEV (reference sequence). There are 16 residues in the CDR3. CDR3 nucleotides: TGTGCCAGCAGTTTATTGGCTACTAGACATGGATACGGCTACACCTTC. This gives the protein CASSLLATRHGYGYTF.

The chain has TRBV18 and TRBJ1-2; 9 positions agree with TRBD1. V lost 2 bases to trimming and J lost 8 bases; unmatched junction nucleotides: 6. Germline V gene lookup returns CDR1 KGHSH and CDR2 LQKENI. This CDR3 region has 14 residues. The CDR3: CASSPSGQGDGYTF. The CDR3 DNA sequence: TGTGCCAGCTCACCATCGGGACAGGGCGACGGCTACACCTTC.

The V gene is TRBV18, the J gene TRBJ2-7; 7 bases fit TRBD1. The J segment lost 6 bases and the V segment lost 3 bases, leaving 5 bases of the junction unmatched. CDR3 length equals 13 residues. From germline, CDR1 is KGHSH and CDR2 LQKENI. In DNA form, the CDR3 reads TGTGCCAGCTCACCGGAAGGGGGCATCGAGCAGTACTTC. Translation gives CASSPEGGIEQYF.

V gene TRBV6-1 combines with J gene TRBJ2-7; 7 bases are shared with TRBD1. J gave up 3 bases and V 6 bases, and 8 bases lay outside the gene matches. The CDR3 covers 14 residues. Germline CDR1 reads MNHNS; CDR2 reads SASEGT. The CDR3 DNA reads as TGTGCCAGCAGAGCCCGGGACAGATTCTACGAGCAGTACTTC. Protein: CASRARDRFYEQYF.

This clone has just one count. The rearrangement links TRBV2 to TRBJ2-3, with TRBD2 as a possible D gene (6 bases). Trimming removed 2 bases from V and 4 bases from J, with 19 bases in between. The V gene's germline CDR1 is SNHLY and CDR2 FYNNEI. The CDR3 runs 17 residues. The CDR3 coding sequence is TGTGCCAGCAGTGAATTCGCGGGATTCCTCATTTCAGATACGCAGTATTTT. Its translation: CASSEFAGFLISDTQYF.

The chain carries TRBV5-1 and TRBJ2-6, with a weak D call TRBD1 (5 bases). The ends were cut back, 0 bases at V and 0 bases at J, with 7 bases in the middle. Germline V gene lookup returns CDR1 SGHRS and CDR2 YFSETQ. This CDR3 region has 16 residues. Here the CDR3 reads CASSLDTGSGANVLTF. As DNA, the CDR3 is TGCGCCAGCAGCTTGGATACAGGCTCTGGGGCCAACGTCCTGACTTTC.

This sequence joins TRBV4-1 and TRBJ2-7; no firm D call. This CDR3 is 16 amino acids long. Germline V gene sequence: CDR1 MGHRA, CDR2 YSYEKL. Between the trimmed V and J ends, which lost 0 bases and 0 bases, there was a span of 12 bases. CDR3 region: CASSQDRTQSSYEQYF. For the CDR3, the DNA is TGCGCCAGCAGCCAAGATAGAACTCAGAGCTCCTACGAGCAGTACTTC.

The chain employs TRBV25-1 and TRBJ2-5; D gene ambiguous. CDR3 length equals 17 residues. CDR1 MGHDK and CDR2 SYGVNS come from the germline V gene. V lost 2 bases, J lost 5 bases, and 21 bases lay in between. This chain's CDR3 is CASSEIGKVHSLETQYF. CDR3 nucleotides: TGTGCCAGCAGTGAAATCGGCAAGGTCCATTCTCTGGAGACCCAGTACTTC.

J is TRBJ1-3 and V is TRBV6-6; D unresolved. This CDR3 comprises 16 residues. V was clipped by 2 bases and J by 5 bases, with 16 bases between them. CDR1 and CDR2 from the germline V gene are MNHNY and SVGAGI (reference sequence). The CDR3 sequence: CASSYGPGSARNTIYF. The CDR3 DNA sequence: TGTGCCAGCAGTTACGGACCCGGATCCGCTAGAAACACCATATATTTT.

V is TRBV28 and J is TRBJ1-5; no firm D call. The CDR3 is 15 residues long. Trimming removed 2 bases from V and 0 bases from J, with 8 bases in between. The germline gives CDR1 MDHEN, CDR2 SYDVKM. The CDR3 nucleotides are TGTGCCAGCAGTTTACAAGGTTATAGCAATCAGCCCCAGCATTTT. This gives the protein CASSLQGYSNQPQHF. Together with reference TRBV28 and TRBJ1-5, the CDR3 gives the full variable domain: DVKVTQSSRYLVKRTGEKVFLECVQDMDHENMFWYRQDPGLGLRLIYFSYDVKMKEKGDIPEGYSVSREKKERFSLILESASTNQTSMYLCASSLQGYSNQPQHFGDGTRLSIL.

V is TRBV19 and J is TRBJ1-1; the D gene is possibly TRBD1 (6 bases). The CDR3 sequence is 14 residues long. Germline lookup yields CDR1 LNHDA and CDR2 SQIVND (reference sequence). V lost 5 bases, J lost 6 bases, and 16 bases lay in between. The CDR3 nucleotides read TGTGCCAGTAGTGACCGGGGGCCGGTATCTGAAGCTTTCTTT. Protein: CASSDRGPVSEAFF.

CDR3 coding DNA: TGTGCCAGCAGCGGCGATGTACTCCGCGTCGGCTACACCTTC. Translated: CASSGDVLRVGYTF. The rearrangement joins TRBV5-6 to TRBJ1-2; D not resolved. Between the trimmed V and J ends, which lost 4 bases and 8 bases, there was a span of 18 bases. Germline V gene data show CDR1 as SGHDT and CDR2 as YYEEEE. This CDR3 is 14 amino acids long. Variable domain in full (rest from reference TRBV5-6 and TRBJ1-2): DAGVTQSPTHLIKTRGQQVTLRCSPKSGHDTVSWYQQALGQGPQFIFQYYEEEERQRGNFPDRFSGHQFPNYSSELNVNALLLGDSALYLCASSGDVLRVGYTFGSGTRLTVV.

The chain couples TRBV6-5 to TRBJ1-2; D is ambiguous. This CDR3 has 13 residues. CDR1 and CDR2 from the germline V gene are MNHEY and SVGAGI. V was shortened by 4 bases and J by 0 bases, with 6 bases between the two germline ends. The CDR3 here is CASSSTANYGYTF. The CDR3 DNA sequence: TGTGCCAGCAGTTCCACAGCTAACTATGGCTACACCTTC.

V and J are TRBV2 and TRBJ1-1; the D is unclear. Trimming took off 1 base at V and 0 bases at J, with 6 bases between the two ends. This CDR3 is built from 14 residues. Germline lookup yields CDR1 SNHLY and CDR2 FYNNEI. The CDR3, as DNA: TGTGCCAGCAGTGAAGAACAGATGAACACTGAAGCTTTCTTT. Translated, it gives CASSEEQMNTEAFF.

The V call is TRBV4-1, the J call TRBJ1-1; 7 positions agree with TRBD1. This CDR3 region has 14 residues. CDR1 and CDR2 from the germline V gene are MGHRA and YSYEKL. The junction had 10 bases not matched to a gene; V was cut back by 7 bases and J by 5 bases. The CDR3 DNA is TGCGCCAGCAACACCGCGACAGGGCGTACTGAAGCTTTCTTT. This translates into CASNTATGRTEAFF.

The chain carries TRBV11-2 and TRBJ2-5; D remains unclear. CDR1 and CDR2 from the germline V gene are SGHAT and FQNNGV. CDR3 length equals 11 residues. V dropped 7 bases and J dropped 4 bases, with 7 bases sitting between them. CDR3 residues: CASTLGETQYF. The CDR3 DNA is TGTGCCAGCACCCTGGGAGAGACCCAGTACTTC.

The V call is TRBV9, the J call TRBJ2-1; D may be TRBD2 (5 bases). Trimming cost V 0 bases and J 6 bases, with 10 bases left between them. Germline V gene sequence: CDR1 SGDLS, CDR2 YYNGEE. CDR3 length equals 14 residues. This CDR3 reads CASSVALAANEQFF. Here the CDR3 DNA reads TGTGCCAGCAGCGTAGCTCTAGCAGCCAATGAGCAGTTCTTC.